The 25 T cell receptor beta chains below come from one sample, sequenced in a study of T-cell memory formation after mild COVID-19. TCRdb re-called the 5' RACE reads through MiXCR, storing one row per CDR3 protein. The sample has 100,000 to 140,000 distinct CDR3 sequences, approximately 15% seen once. Sample: PBMCs or a T cell subset sorted from them (not recorded which). The origin of the receptors is a young man who had mild COVID-19 (a few samples of this study predate the infection). Cell type and time point are not known.

The V and J genes are TRBV6-5 and TRBJ1-5; possible D gene TRBD1, 5 bases. The ends were cut back, 4 bases at V and 3 bases at J, with 10 bases in the middle. The CDR3 runs to 14 residues. Germline V gene data show CDR1 as MNHEY and CDR2 as SVGAGI. The CDR3 sequence is CASSWRGNNQPQHF. The CDR3 coding sequence is TGTGCCAGCAGTTGGAGGGGTAACAATCAGCCCCAGCATTTT.

V and J are TRBV9 and TRBJ1-2; TRBD1 agrees at 7 bases. The CDR3 consists of 15 residues. In germline, CDR1 is SGDLS, CDR2 YYNGEE. Trimming removed 3 bases from V and 4 bases from J; junction bases left unmatched: 9. CDR3: CASSETPGQAYGYTF. In nucleotides, the CDR3 is TGTGCCAGCAGCGAAACGCCTGGACAGGCCTATGGCTACACCTTC.

V usage is TRBV12-3 or TRBV12-4 and J usage is TRBJ2-3, with 9 bases identical to TRBD2. The CDR3 spans 14 residues. The ends lost 7 bases at V and 4 bases at J; junction bases unmatched: 6. The CDR3 DNA sequence: TGTGCCAGCACCCAGCGCGGGGGGGCAGATACGCAGTATTTT. Its translation: CASTQRGGADTQYF.

In its sample, this clonotype was seen a few times. The chain recombines TRBV4-3 with TRBJ2-1; 11 nucleotides agree with TRBD2. CDR1 is LGHNA, CDR2 YSLEER, per germline. The CDR3 covers 16 residues. V was clipped by 0 bases and J by 9 bases; unmatched bases: 7. The CDR3, as DNA: TGCGCCAGCAGCCAAGATACTAGCGGGGGCCTGGGTGAGCAGTTCTTC. Its translation: CASSQDTSGGLGEQFF.

The chain carries TRBV6-5 and TRBJ2-7, with TRBD1 matching 7 bases. CDR1 and CDR2 (germline): MNHEY, SVGAGI. This CDR3 region has 14 residues. With V trimmed by 5 bases and J by 3 bases, 7 bases remained unmatched. CDR3 in amino acids: CASSHTWDSYEQYV. CDR3 coding DNA: TGTGCCAGCAGTCACACTTGGGACAGCTACGAGCAGTACGTC.

A few counts support this clonotype. The rearrangement uses TRBV6-2 or TRBV6-3 and TRBJ1-5; D gene ambiguous. Looked up from germline, CDR1 is MNHEY and CDR2 is SVGEGT. The V end was cut by 2 bases, the J end by 8 bases, with 7 bases between. This CDR3 region has 12 residues. The CDR3 loop reads CASSYRAKPQHF. The CDR3 region has the DNA TGTGCCAGCAGTTACCGGGCGAAGCCCCAGCATTTT.

The V gene is TRBV12-3 or TRBV12-4, the J gene TRBJ1-4; 9 positions match TRBD1. The junction had 8 bases not matched to a gene; V was cut back by 3 bases and J by 3 bases. This CDR3 has 17 amino acids. For the CDR3, the DNA is TGTGCCAGCAGTTTCGGCGAAGGGACAGGGCCTAATGAAAAACTGTTTTTT. Amino acid sequence: CASSFGEGTGPNEKLFF.

This clonotype has at least ten counts. This rearrangement joins TRBV6-5 to TRBJ2-7; 9 bases fit TRBD1. Trimming at V came to 5 bases and at J to 4 bases, leaving 6 bases not matched to a gene. The CDR3 extends over 14 amino acids. The germline CDR1 and CDR2 sequences are MNHEY and SVGAGI. CDR3 region: CASSPGTGPYEQYV. In DNA, the CDR3 is TGTGCCAGCAGTCCCGGGACAGGGCCTTACGAGCAGTACGTC.

This clonotype showed up just a few times. The CDR3 nucleotides read TGTGCCTGGGAGTTGGGACAAGGCACCGGGGAGCTGTTTTTT. It yields the protein CAWELGQGTGELFF. The chain combines TRBV30 with TRBJ2-2; D is perhaps TRBD1 (6 bases). Trimming took off 5 bases at V and 4 bases at J, with 14 bases between the two ends. The CDR3 contains 14 residues. Per germline, CDR1 GTSNPN and CDR2 SVGIG (reference sequence).

This clonotype was observed a few times. V is TRBV2 and J is TRBJ2-1; 7 bases agree with TRBD1. The CDR3 is made up of 12 amino acids. The V and J ends lost 6 bases and 7 bases, in that order; junction bases with no gene match: 3. Germline CDR1 reads SNHLY; CDR2 reads FYNNEI. This CDR3 is CASRGQLNEQFF. Written as DNA, the CDR3 is TGTGCCAGCAGGGGACAGCTTAATGAGCAGTTCTTC.

V usage is TRBV7-9 and J usage is TRBJ2-7, with D perhaps TRBD2 (5 bases). The CDR3 length is 12 residues. V dropped 3 bases and J dropped 4 bases, with 7 bases sitting between them. Germline lookup yields CDR1 SEHNR and CDR2 FQNEAQ (reference sequence). CDR3 protein: CASSFEGYEQYF. As DNA, the CDR3 is TGTGCCAGCAGCTTCGAGGGTTACGAGCAGTACTTC.

The chain employs TRBV3-1 and TRBJ1-2; D perhaps matches TRBD1 (5 bases). The CDR3 loop spans 16 amino acids. CDR1 and CDR2 from the germline V gene are LGHDT and YNNKEL (reference sequence). V gave up 1 base and J gave up 7 bases, with 19 bases separating them. The chain's CDR3 is CASSQGVVGLIGGYTF. The CDR3 DNA is TGTGCCAGCAGCCAAGGGGTTGTGGGGCTCATCGGTGGCTACACCTTC.

The V call is TRBV4-1, the J call TRBJ1-1, with D tentatively TRBD1 (5 bases). CDR1 is MGHRA and CDR2 is YSYEKL in the germline V gene. Trimming took 0 bases from V and 3 from J, leaving 8 bases between them. The CDR3 loop spans 14 amino acids. DNA for the CDR3: TGCGCCAGCAGCCAAGATGCAGGGTACACTGAAGCTTTCTTT. It encodes CASSQDAGYTEAFF.

This clonotype was seen at least ten times. The J gene is TRBJ1-1, the V gene TRBV7-2; unclear D gene. This CDR3 is built from 11 residues. The germline V gene encodes CDR1 SGHTA and CDR2 FQGNSA. Trimming shortened V by 2 bases and J by 4 bases, and 2 bases separated the two germline ends. The CDR3 nucleotides read TGTGCCAGCAGCTTACTCACTGAAGCTTTCTTT. Translating it yields CASSLLTEAFF. Looking up the rest from reference TRBV7-2 and TRBJ1-1 gives the full variable domain: GAGVSQSPSNKVTEKGKDVELRCDPISGHTALYWYRQSLGQGLEFLIYFQGNSAPDKSGLPSDRFSAERTGGSVSTLTIQRTQQEDSAVYLCASSLLTEAFFGQGTRLTVV.

This clonotype was counted only a few times. The chain employs TRBV14 and TRBJ2-7; 7 bases map to TRBD1. Germline-derived CDR1 and CDR2 are SGHDN and FVKESK. This CDR3 has 15 amino acids. Trimming removed 4 bases from V and 2 bases from J; junction bases left unmatched: 8. The CDR3 nucleotides are TGTGCCAGCAGCCTTACGAAGGGGGCCCCCTACGAGCAGTACTTC. Protein sequence: CASSLTKGAPYEQYF.

This clonotype showed up just a few times. This chain links TRBV5-4 with TRBJ2-2; tentatively, D is TRBD2 (5 bases). Germline CDR1 SGHNT, CDR2 YYREEE (reference sequence). This CDR3 comprises 14 residues. The germline V and J ends were trimmed by 1 base and 7 bases, with 11 bases remaining between them. The CDR3 nucleotides are TGTGCCAGCAGCTTGTTAAGCGGTGGCGGGGAGCTGTTTTTT. This sequence encodes CASSLLSGGGELFF.

The chain has TRBV5-1 and TRBJ2-7, with 10 bases that match TRBD1. V gave up 4 bases and J gave up 0 bases; unmatched junction bases: 4. CDR3 length: 15 amino acids. Looked up from germline, CDR1 is SGHRS and CDR2 is YFSETQ. CDR3 amino acids: CASSPTGGYSYEQYF. The CDR3 DNA is TGCGCCAGCAGCCCGACAGGGGGCTACTCCTACGAGCAGTACTTC.

This clonotype was recorded a few times. This chain links TRBV12-3 or TRBV12-4 with TRBJ2-5; 10 nucleotides agree with TRBD1. The V gene end was trimmed by 10 bases and the J gene end by 4 bases; junction bases not matched to a gene: 6. This CDR3 contains 13 residues. The CDR3 DNA reads as TGTGCCACCCGACAGGGGGCAAGAGAGACCCAGTACTTC. Translating it yields CATRQGARETQYF.

With respect to this clonotype: A read error may produce the germline difference seen at one junction end. The rearrangement joins TRBV6-2 or TRBV6-3 to TRBJ2-1; D call uncertain. Per the germline V gene, CDR1 is MNHEY and CDR2 is SVGEGT. CDR3 size: 9 residues. CDR3 in amino acids: CASGYEQFF. As DNA, the CDR3 is TGTGCCAGCGGTTATGAGCAGTTCTTC.

The table lists this clonotype with a few counts. The chain couples TRBV7-3 to TRBJ2-1, with 12 bases matching TRBD2. The V gene's germline CDR1 is SGHTA and CDR2 FQGTGA. V gave up 2 bases and J gave up 7 bases; unmatched junction bases: 6. CDR3 size: 16 residues. CDR3 DNA sequence: TGTGCCAGCAGCTTAGGTCCTAGCGGGGGGGCGAATGAGCAGTTCTTC. Encoded protein: CASSLGPSGGANEQFF.

This clonotype was observed a handful of times. The CDR3 loop is CASSYRLAGNQLTYNEQFF. The CDR3 coding sequence is TGTGCCAGCAGCTATAGACTAGCGGGGAATCAATTAACCTACAATGAGCAGTTCTTC. The rearrangement links TRBV7-3 to TRBJ2-1, with TRBD2 identical over 11 bases. V was clipped by 4 bases and J by 2 bases; unmatched bases: 13. This CDR3 comprises 19 residues. Germline loops: CDR1 SGHTA, CDR2 FQGTGA.

J is TRBJ2-2 and V is TRBV11-3, with 9 bases matching TRBD1. Unmatched junction bases numbered 8, after V lost 5 bases and J lost 7 bases. Germline assignment: CDR1 SGHNT and CDR2 YENEEA. CDR3 length: 15 residues. This CDR3 reads CASSPGTGSGGELFF. CDR3 coding DNA: TGTGCCAGCAGCCCGGGGACAGGGTCGGGCGGGGAGCTGTTTTTT. The full variable domain, completed using reference TRBV11-3 and TRBJ2-2, is EAGVVQSPRYKIIEKKQPVAFWCNPISGHNTLYWYLQNLGQGPELLIRYENEEAVDDSQLPKDRFSAERLKGVDSTLKIQPAELGDSAVYLCASSPGTGSGGELFFGEGSRLTVL.

This sequence joins TRBV6-5 and TRBJ1-4; D is perhaps TRBD1 (5 bases). The CDR3 is 15 residues long. Per germline, CDR1 MNHEY and CDR2 SVGAGI. V lost 4 bases to trimming and J lost 7 bases, with 16 bases between them. The CDR3 protein is CASSSQWGGSEKLFF. In nucleotides, the CDR3 is TGTGCCAGCAGTTCCCAATGGGGGGGGAGTGAAAAACTGTTTTTT.

In its sample, this clonotype was seen a few times. The chain links TRBV27 to TRBJ1-5, with TRBD1 identical over 8 bases. Unmatched junction bases numbered 2, after V lost 2 bases and J lost 5 bases. Germline V gene lookup returns CDR1 MNHEY and CDR2 SMNVEV (reference sequence). CDR3 size: 14 residues. The CDR3 DNA follows: TGTGCCAGCAGTTTAGGGACAGGCTATCAGCCCCAGCATTTT. It codes for CASSLGTGYQPQHF.

In its sample, this clonotype was seen a few times. The chain links TRBV20-1 to TRBJ2-2; D gene unclear. CDR1 and CDR2 from the germline V gene are DFQATT and SNEGSKA (reference sequence). This CDR3 has 13 amino acids. Between the trimmed V and J ends, which lost 4 bases and 2 bases, there was a span of 8 bases. This CDR3 is CSATRVNTGELFF. The CDR3 bases are TGCAGTGCTACACGGGTTAACACCGGGGAGCTGTTTTTT.